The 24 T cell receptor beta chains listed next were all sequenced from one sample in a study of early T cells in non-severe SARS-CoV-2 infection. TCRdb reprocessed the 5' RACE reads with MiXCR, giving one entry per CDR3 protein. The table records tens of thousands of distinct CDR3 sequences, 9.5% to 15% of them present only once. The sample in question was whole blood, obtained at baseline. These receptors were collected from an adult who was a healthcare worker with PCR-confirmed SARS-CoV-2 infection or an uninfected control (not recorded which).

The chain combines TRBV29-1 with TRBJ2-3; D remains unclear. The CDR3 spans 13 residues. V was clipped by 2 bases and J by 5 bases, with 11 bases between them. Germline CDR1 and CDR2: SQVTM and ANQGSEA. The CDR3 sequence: CSVEPPYLDTQYF. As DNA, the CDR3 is TGCAGCGTTGAACCCCCTTACTTAGATACGCAGTATTTT.

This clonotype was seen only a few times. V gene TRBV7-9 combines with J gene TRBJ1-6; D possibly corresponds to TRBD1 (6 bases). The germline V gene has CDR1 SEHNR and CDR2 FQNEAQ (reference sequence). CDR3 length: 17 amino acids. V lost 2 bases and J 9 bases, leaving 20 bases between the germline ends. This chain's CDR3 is CASSLIIGLRGSSPLHF. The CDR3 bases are TGTGCCAGCAGCTTAATTATCGGACTTAGGGGGAGTTCACCCCTCCACTTT.

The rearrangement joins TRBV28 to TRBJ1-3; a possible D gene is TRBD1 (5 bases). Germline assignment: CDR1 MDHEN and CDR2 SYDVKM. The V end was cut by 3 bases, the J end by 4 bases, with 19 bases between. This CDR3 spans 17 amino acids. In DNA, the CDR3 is TGTGCCAGCAGTTTCTACCCTCCGACAGTCCTGGGAAACACCATATATTTT. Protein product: CASSFYPPTVLGNTIYF.

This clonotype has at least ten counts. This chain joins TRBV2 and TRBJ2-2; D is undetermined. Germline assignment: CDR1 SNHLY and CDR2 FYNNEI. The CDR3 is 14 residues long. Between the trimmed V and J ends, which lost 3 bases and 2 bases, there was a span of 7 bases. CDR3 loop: CASSEQYNTGELFF. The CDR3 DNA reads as TGTGCCAGCAGTGAGCAGTATAACACCGGGGAGCTGTTTTTT.

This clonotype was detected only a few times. The CDR3 is CSALPRGTAGLYGYTF. The CDR3 DNA is TGCAGTGCCCTTCCCCGAGGGACAGCCGGCCTCTATGGCTACACCTTC. V and J are TRBV20-1 and TRBJ1-2; TRBD1 aligns across 7 bases. The CDR3 contains 16 residues. The germline CDR1 and CDR2 sequences are DFQATT and SNEGSKA (reference sequence). V dropped 6 bases and J dropped 4; count of bases not matched to a gene: 17.

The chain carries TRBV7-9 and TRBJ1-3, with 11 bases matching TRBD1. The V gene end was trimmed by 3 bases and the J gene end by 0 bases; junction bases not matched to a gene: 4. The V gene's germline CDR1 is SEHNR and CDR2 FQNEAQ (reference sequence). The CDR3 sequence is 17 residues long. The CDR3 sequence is CASSLAGTGGSGNTIYF. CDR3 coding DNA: TGTGCCAGCAGCTTGGCCGGGACAGGGGGCTCTGGAAACACCATATATTTT.

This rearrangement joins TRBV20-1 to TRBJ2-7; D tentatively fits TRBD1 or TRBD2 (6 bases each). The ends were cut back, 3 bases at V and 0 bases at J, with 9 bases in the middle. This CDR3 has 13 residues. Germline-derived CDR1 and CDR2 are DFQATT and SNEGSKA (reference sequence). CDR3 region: CSASPGASYEQYF. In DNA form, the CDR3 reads TGCAGTGCTAGCCCGGGGGCCTCCTACGAGCAGTACTTC.

The chain's CDR3 is CASRKTGSSYNEQFF. DNA of the CDR3: TGTGCCAGCAGAAAGACAGGGTCATCCTACAATGAGCAGTTCTTC. This chain uses TRBV6-5 with TRBJ2-1, with TRBD1 matching over 7 bases. V gave up 6 bases and J gave up 1 base; unmatched junction bases: 6. Germline-derived CDR1 and CDR2 are MNHEY and SVGAGI. The CDR3 is made up of 15 amino acids.

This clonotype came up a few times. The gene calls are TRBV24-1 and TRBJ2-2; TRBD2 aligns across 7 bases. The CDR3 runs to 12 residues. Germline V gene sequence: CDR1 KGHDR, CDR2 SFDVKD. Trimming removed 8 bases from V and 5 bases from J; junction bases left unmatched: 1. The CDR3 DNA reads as TGTGCCACCATCGGGAGGACCGGGGAGCTGTTTTTT. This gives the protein CATIGRTGELFF.

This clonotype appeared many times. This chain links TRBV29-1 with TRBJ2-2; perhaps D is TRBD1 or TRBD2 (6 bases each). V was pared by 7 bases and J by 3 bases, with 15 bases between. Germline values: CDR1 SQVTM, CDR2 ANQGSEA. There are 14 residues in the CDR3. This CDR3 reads CSGGGQIDTGELFF. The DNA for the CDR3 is TGCAGCGGAGGGGGGCAGATCGACACCGGGGAGCTGTTTTTT.

CDR3 amino acids: CSAQNGELFF. CDR3 sequence (DNA): TGCAGCGCTCAAAACGGGGAGCTGTTTTTT. The chain couples TRBV29-1 to TRBJ2-2; D ambiguous. From germline, CDR1 is SQVTM and CDR2 ANQGSEA. Trimming stripped 7 bases from V and 7 bases from J, with 7 bases between. This CDR3 has 10 amino acids.

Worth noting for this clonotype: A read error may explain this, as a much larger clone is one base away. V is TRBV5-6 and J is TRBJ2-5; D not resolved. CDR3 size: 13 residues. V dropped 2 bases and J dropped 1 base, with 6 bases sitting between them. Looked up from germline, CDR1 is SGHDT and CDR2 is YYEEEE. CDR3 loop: CASSLGSQETQYF. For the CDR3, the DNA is TGTGCCAGCAGCTTAGGCTCCCAAGAGACCCAGTACTTC.

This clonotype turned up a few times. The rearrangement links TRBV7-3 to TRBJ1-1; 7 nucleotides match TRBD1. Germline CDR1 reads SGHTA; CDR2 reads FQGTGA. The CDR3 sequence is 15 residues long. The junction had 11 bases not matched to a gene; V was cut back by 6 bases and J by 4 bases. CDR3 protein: CASSPGTEGVTEAFF. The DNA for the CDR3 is TGTGCCAGCAGTCCCGGGACAGAGGGAGTCACTGAAGCTTTCTTT.

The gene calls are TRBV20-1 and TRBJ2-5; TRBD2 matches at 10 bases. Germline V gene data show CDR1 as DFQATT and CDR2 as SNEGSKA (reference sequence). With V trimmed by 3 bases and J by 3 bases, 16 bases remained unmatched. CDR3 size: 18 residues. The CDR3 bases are TGCAGTGCTAGTACCGGGACTAGCGCGGGTTTGCTTGAAGAGACCCAGTACTTC. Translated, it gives CSASTGTSAGLLEETQYF.

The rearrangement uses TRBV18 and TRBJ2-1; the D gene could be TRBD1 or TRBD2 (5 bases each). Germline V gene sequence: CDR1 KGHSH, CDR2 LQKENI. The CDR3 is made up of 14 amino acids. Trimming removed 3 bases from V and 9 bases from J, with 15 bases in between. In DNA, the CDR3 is TGTGCCAGCTCACCGGGACCTAACATCGCTGAGCAGTTCTTC. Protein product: CASSPGPNIAEQFF.

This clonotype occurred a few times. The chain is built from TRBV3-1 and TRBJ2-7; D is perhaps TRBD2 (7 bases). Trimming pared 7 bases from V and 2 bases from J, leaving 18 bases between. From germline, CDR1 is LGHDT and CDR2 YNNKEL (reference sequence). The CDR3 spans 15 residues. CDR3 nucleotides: TGTGCCAGCATTCAAGGGGCCGGGGGGCCCTACGAGCAGTACTTC. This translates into CASIQGAGGPYEQYF.

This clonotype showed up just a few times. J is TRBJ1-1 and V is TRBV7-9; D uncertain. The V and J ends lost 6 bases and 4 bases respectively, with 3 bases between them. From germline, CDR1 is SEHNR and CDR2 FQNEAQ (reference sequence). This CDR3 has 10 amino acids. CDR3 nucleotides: TGTGCCAGCAGGGGCACTGAAGCTTTCTTT. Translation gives CASRGTEAFF.

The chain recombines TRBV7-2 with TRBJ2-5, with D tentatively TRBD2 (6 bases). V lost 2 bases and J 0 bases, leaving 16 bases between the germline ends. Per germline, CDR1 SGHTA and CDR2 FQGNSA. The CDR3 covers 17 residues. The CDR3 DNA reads TGTGCCAGCAGCTTACAAAGGAAGCGGGTGTACCAAGAGACCCAGTACTTC. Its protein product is CASSLQRKRVYQETQYF.

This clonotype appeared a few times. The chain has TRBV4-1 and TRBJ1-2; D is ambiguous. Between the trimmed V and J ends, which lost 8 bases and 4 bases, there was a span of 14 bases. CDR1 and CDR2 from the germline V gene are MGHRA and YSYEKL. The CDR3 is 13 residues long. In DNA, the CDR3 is TGCGCCAGCTTCGGCCCAGCCCCCTATGGCTACACCTTC. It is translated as CASFGPAPYGYTF.

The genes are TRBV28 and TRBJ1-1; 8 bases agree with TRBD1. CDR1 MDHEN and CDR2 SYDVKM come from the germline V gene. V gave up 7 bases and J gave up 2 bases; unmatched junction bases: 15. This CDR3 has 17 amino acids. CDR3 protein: CASTPWRRGPANTEAFF. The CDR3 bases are TGTGCCAGCACCCCGTGGCGCAGGGGGCCGGCTAACACTGAAGCTTTCTTT.

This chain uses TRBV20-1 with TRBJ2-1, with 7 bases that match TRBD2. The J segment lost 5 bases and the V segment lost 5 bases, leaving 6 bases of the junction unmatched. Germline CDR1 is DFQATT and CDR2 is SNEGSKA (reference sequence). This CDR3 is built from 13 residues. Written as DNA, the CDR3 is TGCAGTGCTGCCCGGGAGGCAAACAATGAGCAGTTCTTC. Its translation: CSAAREANNEQFF.

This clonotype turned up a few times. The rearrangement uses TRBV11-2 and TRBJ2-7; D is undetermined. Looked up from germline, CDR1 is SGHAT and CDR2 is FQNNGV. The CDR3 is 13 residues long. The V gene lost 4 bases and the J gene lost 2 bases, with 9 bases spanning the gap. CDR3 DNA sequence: TGTGCCAGCAGCTCGGACGGAACCTACGAGCAGTACTTC. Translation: CASSSDGTYEQYF. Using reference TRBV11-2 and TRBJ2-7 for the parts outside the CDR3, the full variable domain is EAGVAQSPRYKIIEKRQSVAFWCNPISGHATLYWYQQILGQGPKLLIQFQNNGVVDDSQLPKDRFSAERLKGVDSTLKIQPAKLEDSAVYLCASSSDGTYEQYFGPGTRLTVT.

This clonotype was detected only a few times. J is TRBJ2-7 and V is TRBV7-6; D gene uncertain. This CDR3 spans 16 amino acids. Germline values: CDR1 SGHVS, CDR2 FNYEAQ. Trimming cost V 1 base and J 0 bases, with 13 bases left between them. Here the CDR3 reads CASSLDSHMSSYEQYF. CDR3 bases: TGTGCCAGCAGCTTAGACAGCCACATGAGCTCCTACGAGCAGTACTTC.

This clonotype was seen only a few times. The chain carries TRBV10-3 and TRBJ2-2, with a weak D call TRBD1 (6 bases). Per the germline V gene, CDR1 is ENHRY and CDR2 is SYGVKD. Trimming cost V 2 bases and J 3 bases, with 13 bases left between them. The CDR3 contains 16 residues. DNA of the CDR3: TGTGCCATCAGTGAGCCTGAAACAGGGCACACCGGGGAGCTGTTTTTT. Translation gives CAISEPETGHTGELFF.